One sample yielded the 5 T cell receptor beta chains listed below, sequenced in a study of T cell repertoires in cytomegalovirus infection. MiXCR, applied by TCRdb to the reads, yields one record per CDR3 protein. The repertoire has 150,000 to 200,000 distinct CDR3 sequences, about 30% of them found once; the top ten carry approximately 31%. The sample was PBMCs. These receptors all stem from a human donor in good health (CMV status not recorded). Some clones in this sample may be carry-over from other donors' samples.

This clonotype has a handful of counts. The gene calls are TRBV6-5 and TRBJ1-5; D is perhaps TRBD1 (5 bases). Between the trimmed V and J ends, which lost 0 bases and 7 bases, there was a span of 10 bases. The CDR3 sequence is 14 residues long. The germline V gene encodes CDR1 MNHEY and CDR2 SVGAGI. The CDR3 nucleotides are TGTGCCAGCAGTTACTCGGGGGATGGACAGCCCCAGCATTTT. Translating gives CASSYSGDGQPQHF.

In its sample, this clonotype was seen a few times. The chain couples TRBV7-8 to TRBJ1-3; TRBD1 aligns across 7 bases. The CDR3 is 15 amino acids. Trimming took 2 bases from V and 4 from J; bases not matched to a gene: 5. Germline assignment: CDR1 SGHVS and CDR2 FQNEAQ. Here the CDR3 DNA reads TGTGCCAGCAGCTTAACAGGGGAAGAGGGAAACACCATATATTTT. It translates to CASSLTGEEGNTIYF.

This clonotype has only a few counts. The chain carries TRBV6-1 and TRBJ2-7; unclear D gene. In germline, CDR1 is MNHNS, CDR2 SASEGT. V was pared by 0 bases and J by 2 bases, with 11 bases between. This CDR3 region has 15 residues. The CDR3 reads CASSEAWQATYEQYF. CDR3 in DNA: TGTGCCAGCAGTGAAGCGTGGCAGGCTACCTACGAGCAGTACTTC.

This clonotype has only a few counts. The chain links TRBV20-1 to TRBJ2-3; TRBD1 agrees at 10 bases. CDR1 is DFQATT and CDR2 is SNEGSKA in the germline V gene (reference sequence). The CDR3 extends over 14 amino acids. V was clipped by 6 bases and J by 5 bases; unmatched bases: 8. The CDR3 nucleotides are TGCAGTGCAGGGGACAGGGGATTAGGAGATACGCAGTATTTT. Its translation: CSAGDRGLGDTQYF.

The V gene is TRBV7-3, the J gene TRBJ1-1; D gene ambiguous. CDR3 size: 14 residues. Germline CDR1 SGHTA, CDR2 FQGTGA. V was trimmed by 5 bases and J by 0 bases, leaving 10 bases between them. The CDR3 loop is CASSPSTVNTEAFF. CDR3 coding DNA: TGTGCCAGCAGCCCCTCCACGGTGAACACTGAAGCTTTCTTT.